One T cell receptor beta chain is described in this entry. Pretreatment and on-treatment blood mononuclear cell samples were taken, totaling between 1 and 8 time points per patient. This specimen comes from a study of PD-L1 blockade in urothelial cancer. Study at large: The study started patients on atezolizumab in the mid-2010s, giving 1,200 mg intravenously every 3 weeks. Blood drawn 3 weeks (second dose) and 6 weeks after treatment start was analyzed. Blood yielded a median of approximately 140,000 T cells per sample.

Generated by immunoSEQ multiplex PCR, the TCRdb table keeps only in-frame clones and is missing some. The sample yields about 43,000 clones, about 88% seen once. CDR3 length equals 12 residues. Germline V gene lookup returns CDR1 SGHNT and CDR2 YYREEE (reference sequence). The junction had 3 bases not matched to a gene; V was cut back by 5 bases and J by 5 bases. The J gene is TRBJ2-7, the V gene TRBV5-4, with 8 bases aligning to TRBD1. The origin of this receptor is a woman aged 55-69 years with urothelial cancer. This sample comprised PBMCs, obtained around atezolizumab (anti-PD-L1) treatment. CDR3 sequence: CASRTQGDEQYF. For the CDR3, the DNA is TGTGCCAGCAGAACACAGGGGGACGAGCAGTACTTC.